A single sample gave rise to the 24 T cell receptor beta chains below, sequenced in a study of identical twins. MiXCR, run by TCRdb on the 5' RACE reads, gives a single entry per CDR3 protein. This sample has some 500,000 distinct CDR3 sequences, with roughly 13% found just once. A further study also used this sample, focusing on yellow fever vaccine responses in identical twins.

The specimen sequenced was CD4+ T cells sorted from blood. These receptors originate from a woman between 18 and 29 years old in good health.

The table lists this clonotype with many counts. The chain employs TRBV7-2 and TRBJ2-3; the match to TRBD2 covers 12 bases. CDR3 length: 15 residues. J was trimmed by 4 bases and V by 1 base; bases with no gene match: 0. Germline loops: CDR1 SGHTA, CDR2 FQGNSA. The CDR3 sequence: CASSLGLAGADTQYF. CDR3 DNA sequence: TGTGCCAGCAGCTTAGGACTAGCGGGAGCAGATACGCAGTATTTT.

This clonotype came up a few times. V and J are TRBV5-1 and TRBJ2-5; D is unclear. Germline CDR1 and CDR2: SGHRS and YFSETQ. The V end lost 3 bases, the J end lost 5 bases, and 11 bases lay between the germline ends. This CDR3 is built from 13 residues. The CDR3 DNA is TGCGCCAGCAGCTCGGAAGTAACGGAGACCCAGTACTTC. Amino acids: CASSSEVTETQYF.

This clonotype was counted only a few times. The chain employs TRBV2 and TRBJ1-5; tentatively, D is TRBD1 (5 bases). The CDR3 is 15 residues long. V lost 3 bases and J lost 2, with 11 bases in between. Germline V lookup: CDR1 SNHLY, CDR2 FYNNEI. Written as DNA, the CDR3 is TGTGCCAGCAGTGAGGGAGTACAGGGCAATCAGCCCCAGCATTTT. This gives the protein CASSEGVQGNQPQHF.

This sequence joins TRBV3-1 and TRBJ2-7; 7 bases are a match to TRBD1. The length of the CDR3 is 15 residues. With V trimmed by 6 bases and J by 2 bases, 10 bases remained unmatched. From germline, CDR1 is LGHDT and CDR2 YNNKEL (reference sequence). This chain's CDR3 is CASSRAAGGPYEQYF. The CDR3 coding sequence is TGTGCCAGCAGTAGGGCGGCAGGGGGTCCCTACGAGCAGTACTTC.

J is TRBJ1-5 and V is TRBV7-6; D remains ambiguous. Germline CDR1 reads SGHVS; CDR2 reads FNYEAQ. V shed 1 base and J shed 6 bases, with 10 bases lying between them. This CDR3 spans 14 amino acids. CDR3 sequence: CASSLGGGSQPQHF. Here the CDR3 DNA reads TGTGCCAGCAGCTTAGGTGGAGGGTCTCAGCCCCAGCATTTT.

A few counts support this clonotype. The chain recombines TRBV5-5 with TRBJ2-7; the D gene is possibly TRBD1 (7 bases). V was shortened by 3 bases and J by 2 bases, with 12 bases between the two germline ends. The CDR3 is 14 residues long. The germline gives CDR1 SGHKS, CDR2 YYEKEE (reference sequence). The CDR3 coding sequence is TGTGCCAGCAGCTGGCGGGACAGAACCTACGAGCAGTACTTC. This codes for CASSWRDRTYEQYF.

In its sample, this clonotype was seen a few times. No conserved phenylalanine or tryptophan is present at the end of the CDR3, so a read error is the likely explanation. The DNA is omitted, as the CDR3 cannot be located on it reliably, and the CDR3 follows TCRdb's listing. The chain carries TRBV6-6 and TRBJ2-7; TRBD2 reflects the table's D call only, with no check against the DNA. Germline loops: CDR1 MNHNY, CDR2 SVGAGI (reference sequence). Ends included, the CDR3 has 13 residues. The CDR3: CASSSGLAVPSLL.

In this sample, this clonotype turned up many times. This chain uses TRBV5-1 with TRBJ2-6; 8 positions agree with TRBD2. The CDR3 extends over 18 amino acids. Germline trimming cut 4 bases from V and 0 bases from J; bases unmatched to any gene: 9. The germline V gene has CDR1 SGHRS and CDR2 YFSETQ. The CDR3 nucleotides read TGCGCCAGCAGCCCGAGTGAGCGGGGGCCCTCTGGGGCCAACGTCCTGACTTTC. The encoded protein is CASSPSERGPSGANVLTF.

This chain uses TRBV24-1 with TRBJ2-6; perhaps TRBD2 as D (5 bases). This CDR3 comprises 16 residues. Deletions cut 3 bases from V and 0 bases from J, with 8 bases between. In germline, CDR1 is KGHDR, CDR2 SFDVKD. Here the CDR3 DNA reads TGTGCCACCAGTGATCGGAGGAGCTCTGGGGCCAACGTCCTGACTTTC. It translates to CATSDRRSSGANVLTF.

V is TRBV20-1 and J is TRBJ2-1, with D unresolved. The germline gives CDR1 DFQATT, CDR2 SNEGSKA (reference sequence). V was clipped by 3 bases and J by 5 bases, with 14 bases between them. The CDR3 is 14 amino acids. CDR3 sequence (DNA): TGCAGTGCTAGGGGTAAAGGCGCGAACAATGAGCAGTTCTTC. It specifies CSARGKGANNEQFF.

This clonotype was counted ten times or more. The chain uses TRBV5-1 and TRBJ2-2; D may be TRBD2 (6 bases). The length of the CDR3 is 14 residues. V lost 2 bases, J lost 3 bases, and 8 bases lay in between. Per the germline V gene, CDR1 is SGHRS and CDR2 is YFSETQ. The CDR3 is CASSFGGDTGELFF. Here the CDR3 DNA reads TGCGCCAGCAGCTTTGGAGGGGACACCGGGGAGCTGTTTTTT.

There are a few counts of this clonotype. The chain couples TRBV6-5 to TRBJ2-7, with 7 positions matching TRBD1. V lost 4 bases, J lost 0 bases, and 3 bases stayed unmatched. The CDR3 consists of 14 residues. CDR1 MNHEY and CDR2 SVGAGI come from the germline V gene. CDR3 sequence: CASSSGQVSYEQYF. CDR3 nucleotides: TGTGCCAGCAGTTCCGGACAGGTCTCCTACGAGCAGTACTTC.

This clonotype came up many times. This chain uses TRBV12-3 or TRBV12-4 with TRBJ2-3, with D perhaps TRBD2 (6 bases). This CDR3 contains 15 residues. Trimming pared 5 bases from V and 5 bases from J, leaving 17 bases between. The CDR3 DNA follows: TGTGCCAGCAGTCCCGAGGGGCGGGGTGGAGATACGCAGTATTTT. Translated: CASSPEGRGGDTQYF.

A few counts support this clonotype. J is TRBJ2-5 and V is TRBV6-2 or TRBV6-3; D gene ambiguous. CDR3 length: 11 residues. V shed 5 bases and J shed 10 bases, with 11 bases lying between them. Germline V gene sequence: CDR1 MNHEY, CDR2 SVGEGT. The DNA of the CDR3 is TGTGCCAGCAGTAATCAGTATGTCCAGTACTTC. Translation gives CASSNQYVQYF.

This clonotype was observed at least ten times. The chain recombines TRBV15 with TRBJ2-2, with 9 bases aligning to TRBD2. The CDR3 runs to 15 residues. With V trimmed by 1 base and J by 3 bases, 0 bases remained unmatched. The germline gives CDR1 LNHNV, CDR2 YYDKDF (reference sequence). CDR3 DNA: TGTGCCACCAGCAGAGGCGGGGGGGACACCGGGGAGCTGTTTTTT. It translates to CATSRGGGDTGELFF.

This chain connects TRBV11-2 to TRBJ2-2, with D uncertain. Germline V gene lookup returns CDR1 SGHAT and CDR2 FQNNGV. The CDR3 totals 14 residues. V lost 6 bases and J 5 bases, leaving 13 bases between the germline ends. The CDR3 loop is CASSLIQDTGELFF. The CDR3 DNA reads as TGTGCCAGCAGTTTAATCCAGGATACCGGGGAGCTGTTTTTT.

This clonotype showed up just a few times. This chain joins TRBV9 and TRBJ2-5, with D possibly TRBD1 on 6 matching bases. Germline V lookup: CDR1 SGDLS, CDR2 YYNGEE. V lost 3 bases and J lost 5, with 17 bases in between. This CDR3 region has 15 residues. The CDR3: CASSADRRARETQYF. The CDR3 region has the DNA TGTGCCAGCAGCGCAGACAGGCGAGCCAGGGAGACCCAGTACTTC.

This sequence joins TRBV28 and TRBJ2-5; TRBD1 is a possible D gene (6 bases). Trimming left V 1 base short and J 5 bases short, with 17 bases between. Germline CDR1 reads MDHEN; CDR2 reads SYDVKM. The CDR3 spans 16 residues. CDR3: CASSLSGQGLEETQYF. CDR3 coding DNA: TGTGCCAGCAGTTTATCCGGGCAGGGGCTCGAGGAGACCCAGTACTTC.

The V call is TRBV4-2, the J call TRBJ1-4; TRBD1 agrees at 10 bases. The CDR3 is 17 amino acids. The ends lost 4 bases at V and 2 bases at J; junction bases unmatched: 7. Germline CDR1 and CDR2: LGHNA and YNFKEQ. The CDR3 sequence: CASSPRDRGDTNEKLFF. DNA for the CDR3: TGTGCCAGCAGCCCCCGGGACAGGGGTGACACTAATGAAAAACTGTTTTTT.

J is TRBJ2-1 and V is TRBV7-8; possible D gene TRBD2, 7 bases. The germline V and J ends were trimmed by 5 bases and 0 bases, with 17 bases remaining between them. The CDR3 runs to 17 residues. Germline V CDR1 and CDR2: SGHVS, FQNEAQ. Written as DNA, the CDR3 is TGTGCCAGCAGCCGCCCTAGCGGACAGAGCTCCTACAATGAGCAGTTCTTC. This gives the protein CASSRPSGQSSYNEQFF.

This clonotype was seen repeatedly, ten times or more. Relative to the germline gene, one junction end is altered; a read error may explain this. The V gene is TRBV7-7, the J gene TRBJ2-1; D ambiguous. CDR1 and CDR2 from the germline V gene are SSHAT and FNYEAQ (reference sequence). CDR3 length: 14 amino acids. The CDR3 sequence is CASSLVGGSNEQFF. CDR3 nucleotide sequence: TGTGCTAGCAGCTTAGTGGGCGGAAGCAATGAGCAGTTCTTC.

This clonotype was counted only a few times. The chain carries TRBV7-8 and TRBJ2-7; D is possibly TRBD2 (5 bases). The V and J ends lost 4 bases and 2 bases respectively, with 15 bases between them. In germline, CDR1 is SGHVS, CDR2 FQNEAQ. There are 15 residues in the CDR3. This CDR3 is CASSSVRVGTYEQYF. CDR3 DNA: TGTGCCAGCAGCTCCGTGAGGGTCGGGACCTACGAGCAGTACTTC.

This clonotype came up a few times. The CDR3 DNA is TGTGCCAGCAGCGCACGAGGACAGACCTCTGGAAACACCATATATTTT. This encodes CASSARGQTSGNTIYF. This chain connects TRBV9 to TRBJ1-3, with D possibly matching TRBD1 (6 bases). Trimming removed 3 bases at V and 0 bases at J, with 13 bases between. The CDR3 runs to 16 residues. Germline lookup yields CDR1 SGDLS and CDR2 YYNGEE.

This clonotype was detected only a few times. The rearrangement links TRBV12-3 or TRBV12-4 to TRBJ1-1; D uncertain. Trimming removed 6 bases at V and 2 bases at J, with 10 bases between. The CDR3 has 13 amino acids. CDR3 in DNA: TGTGCCAGCAGGACAAAGGTAAACACTGAAGCTTTCTTT. This encodes CASRTKVNTEAFF.